A selection of T cell receptor beta chains follows, all from one sample in a study of beta chain features in type 1 diabetes. Assay: immunoSEQ multiplex PCR; the TCRdb copy retains only in-frame clones and omits some. The data contain roughly 400,000 clones, roughly a tenth of them singletons. The sequenced sample consisted of central memory CD4+ T cells from blood. The receptor source for this set is a man aged 25 to 45 with type 1 diabetes. Each CDR3 is given with its conserved first and last residue. The order of the fields is V gene, D gene, J gene, clone size, CDR3 DNA, CDR3 protein. D genes are given only for firm matches. The size of a clone is reported for some rows only, either as once, few or many, or as a class for expanded clones.

TRBV7-2	-	TRBJ2-5	-	TGTGCCAGCAGCCATCGACAGGTCCAAGAGACCCAGTACTTC	CASSHRQVQETQYF
TRBV18	TRBD1	TRBJ1-2	few	TGTGCCAGCTCAGGACAGGCCTATGGCTACACCTTC	CASSGQAYGYTF
TRBV19	-	TRBJ2-2	-	TGTGCCAGTACGGTGGTGAACACCGGGGAGCTGTTTTTT	CASTVVNTGELFF
TRBV19	-	TRBJ2-2	few	TGTGCCAGTAGCGGCAGTGCGAACACCGGGGAGCTGTTTTTT	CASSGSANTGELFF
TRBV10-3	-	TRBJ2-7	-	TGTGCCAGCAGTTACCAGGGACTCCACTACGAGCAGTACTTC	CASSYQGLHYEQYF
TRBV28	-	TRBJ1-1	-	TGTGCCAGCAGGACCACTAACACTGAAGCTTTCTTT	CASRTTNTEAFF
TRBV19	-	TRBJ2-2	-	TGTGCCAGTCAACGGGAAACCGGGGAGCTGTTTTTT	CASQRETGELFF
TRBV29-1	TRBD2	TRBJ2-3	-	TGCAGCGTTGGGGGACTAGCGGACACAGATACGCAGTATTTT	CSVGGLADTDTQYF
TRBV19	TRBD1	TRBJ1-5	-	TGTGCCAGTAGTGTAGACAGGGATAGCAATCAGCCCCAGCATTTT	CASSVDRDSNQPQHF
TRBV27	-	TRBJ1-4	-	TGTGCCAGCAGACCTCCGGGGGACCTAACTAATGAAAAACTGTTTTTT	CASRPPGDLTNEKLFF
TRBV28	-	TRBJ2-2	many	TGTGCCAGCCTCTCGGGACAGAACACCGGGGAGCTGTTTTTT	CASLSGQNTGELFF
TRBV6-6	-	TRBJ2-5	-	TGTGCCAGCAGTATGGGGCAGGGCGAGACCCAGTACTTC	CASSMGQGETQYF
TRBV7-2	-	TRBJ2-5	-	TGTGCCAGCAGGCAGGACAGGGAGGGGGAGACCCAGTACTTC	CASRQDREGETQYF
TRBV11-2	-	TRBJ2-7	few	TGTGCCAGCAGCTTTCTAGTCGGGTCCTACGAGCAGTACTTC	CASSFLVGSYEQYF
TRBV27	-	TRBJ2-1	-	TGTGCCAGCAGCCACCCCCCATCAGGCAAGCAGTTCTTC	CASSHPPSGKQFF
TRBV28	-	TRBJ2-1	many	TGTGCCAGCAGCCTTAAGGGCCAAGTTCAGTTCTTC	CASSLKGQVQFF
TRBV2	TRBD1	TRBJ1-4	few	TGTGCCAGCAGCCCGGGACAGATTATTGAAAAACTGTTTTTT	CASSPGQIIEKLFF
TRBV6-6	TRBD2	TRBJ2-1	few	TGTGCCAGCAGTTACTCTGGGGGGGGGATTGAGCAGTTCTTC	CASSYSGGGIEQFF
TRBV28	-	TRBJ1-1	-	TGTGCCAGCAGTAGGGTACTGAACACTGAAGCTTTCTTT	CASSRVLNTEAFF
TRBV7-9	-	TRBJ1-4	few	TGTGCCAGCAGCTTATCGCTGTCGGGGGCTGGGAAACTGTTTTTT	CASSLSLSGAGKLFF
TRBV10-3	-	TRBJ2-7	few	TGTGCCAGCAGTTACGATCGCGAGCAGTACTTC	CASSYDREQYF
TRBV7-8	-	TRBJ1-5	-	TGTGCCAGCAGCTTGAGGGAGCCGGGGTTCACTCAGCCCCAGCATTTT	CASSLREPGFTQPQHF
TRBV25-1	-	TRBJ1-2	many	TGTGCCAGCAGTCTGAGAGGGTTCCCCTATGGCTACACCTTC	CASSLRGFPYGYTF
TRBV4-3	-	TRBJ1-2	few	TGCGCCAGCAGCCAAGAAAGGGGGGCCCACGGCTATGGCTACACCTTC	CASSQERGAHGYGYTF
TRBV10-3	-	TRBJ1-1	few	TGTGCCATCAGTGAGGGCAGGGGTCCCGCTGGGGACACTGAAGCTTTCTTT	CAISEGRGPAGDTEAFF
TRBV29-1	-	TRBJ2-5	few	TGCAGCGTTGCCCACGGTAAAGAGACCCAGTACTTC	CSVAHGKETQYF
TRBV5-1	-	TRBJ1-4	-	TGCGCCAGCAGTCCGGACGGGAGTGCAACTAATGAAAAACTGTTTTTT	CASSPDGSATNEKLFF
TRBV18	-	TRBJ2-1	few	TGTGCCAGCTCACCACAGGGACATCCGGACTACAATGAGCAGTTCTTC	CASSPQGHPDYNEQFF
TRBV7-6	-	TRBJ2-4	few	TGTGCCAGCAGTCAGACAGTTACTAACATTCAGTACTTC	CASSQTVTNIQYF
TRBV14	TRBD1	TRBJ2-7	few	TGTGCCAGCAGTCCCGGGGACAGGGACTACGAGCAGTACTTC	CASSPGDRDYEQYF
TRBV7-6	-	TRBJ2-1	few	TGTGCCAGCAGCTTAGGCAGTGAGCAGTTCTTC	CASSLGSEQFF
TRBV19	TRBD1	TRBJ1-5	few	TGTGCCAGTAGTATATCAGGGACAGCAAATCAGCCCCAGCATTTT	CASSISGTANQPQHF
TRBV29-1	TRBD2	TRBJ2-2	few	TGCAGCGTTTCTAGCGGGAGGGTACACACCGGGGAGCTGTTTTTT	CSVSSGRVHTGELFF
TRBV6-5	-	TRBJ1-6	-	TGTGCCAGCAGTTCCAGGGAATATTCACCCCTCCACTTT	CASSSREYSPLHF
TRBV6-5	-	TRBJ2-2	-	TGTGCCAGCAGTTTTATAGGACACGAGAACACCGGGGAGCTGTTTTTT	CASSFIGHENTGELFF
TRBV10-3	-	TRBJ2-7	many	TGTGCCATCAGTGAAGGGGAATACGAGCAGTACTTC	CAISEGEYEQYF
TRBV29-1	-	TRBJ1-4	-	TGCAGCGTTGGAAGGTCGGGTGAAAAACTGTTTTTT	CSVGRSGEKLFF
TRBV30	-	TRBJ2-5	few	TGTGCCTGGAGTGTACGAGCGGTCCAAGAGACCCAGTACTTC	CAWSVRAVQETQYF
TRBV11-1	-	TRBJ2-3	-	TGTGCCAGCAGCTTAGCAATTACGGATACGCAGTATTTT	CASSLAITDTQYF
TRBV7-9	-	TRBJ2-3	-	TGTGCCAGCAGCCGGGGGTCGGGGGCGACTAGCACAGATACGCAGTATTTT	CASSRGSGATSTDTQYF
TRBV5-1	TRBD2	TRBJ2-5	few	TGCGCCAGCAGCTTGGGGACGGGAGGGCCACAAGAGACCCAGTACTTC	CASSLGTGGPQETQYF
TRBV2	-	TRBJ2-2	few	TGTGCCAGCAGTTCCGGAACTAGCCCCGGGGAGCTGTTTTTT	CASSSGTSPGELFF
TRBV6-4	-	TRBJ2-4	-	TGTGCCAGCAGTGAAGCATCCTTCGGACGTCAGTACTTC	CASSEASFGRQYF
TRBV7-2	-	TRBJ1-2	-	TGTGCCAGCAGCCCGGACGGAGCGAGCCCGCGGGGCTACACCTTC	CASSPDGASPRGYTF
TRBV29-1	-	TRBJ2-5	-	TGCAGCGGGGGCCCCCAAGAGACCCAGTACTTC	CSGGPQETQYF
TRBV28	-	TRBJ1-1	-	TGTGCCAGCAGTTTATCCTCTGGGACCAGCTCCCCTGAAGCTTTCTTT	CASSLSSGTSSPEAFF
TRBV18	-	TRBJ1-2	few	TGTGCCAGCTCACAGGGGAGACAGGTGGCCTATTACACCTTC	CASSQGRQVAYYTF
TRBV11-2	-	TRBJ2-7	-	TGTGCCAGCAGCTTAGATCAGGCCGACTACGAGCAGTACTTC	CASSLDQADYEQYF
TRBV7-2	TRBD1	TRBJ1-1	few	TGTGCCAGCTGGGACAGGATGAACACTGAAGCTTTCTTT	CASWDRMNTEAFF
TRBV6-1	-	TRBJ2-5	few	TGTGCCATCAGCGCCGGACTCGGTGAGACCCAGTACTTC	CAISAGLGETQYF
TRBV18	-	TRBJ1-6	-	TGTGCCAGCTCACCGTCGGGGGATCCTGTCTCACCCCTCCACTTT	CASSPSGDPVSPLHF
TRBV29-1	-	TRBJ2-1	-	TGCAGCTCCTATGACCGGGGCCTCTCTTCCCAAGGACAGTTCTTC	CSSYDRGLSSQGQFF
TRBV19	TRBD1	TRBJ2-2	few	TGTGCCAGTCATGACAGGGTAGGGACCGGGGAGCTGTTTTTT	CASHDRVGTGELFF